The 20 T cell receptor beta chains in this list originate from one sample, sequenced in a study of CD8+ T cells in alopecia areata. Following extraction, RNA underwent reverse transcription to cDNA, which served as the sequencing template. Repertoires were generated with immunoSEQ multiplex PCR, while TCRdb's copy carries only in-frame clones and drops some. The table includes more than 100,000 clones, roughly half detected once. The sample comprised CD4+ T cells sorted from blood. These receptors were collected from a human donor in good health.

J is TRBJ2-5 and V is TRBV2; no clear D gene. Germline V gene lookup returns CDR1 SNHLY and CDR2 FYNNEI. Between the trimmed V and J ends, which lost 4 bases and 3 bases, there was a span of 9 bases. The CDR3 is made up of 13 amino acids. The CDR3 region has the DNA TGTGCCAGCAGTGTCGATGGGAAAGAGACCCAGTACTTC. Translating it yields CASSVDGKETQYF.

The chain recombines TRBV7-9 with TRBJ1-1, with unresolved D. Germline V gene data show CDR1 as SEHNR and CDR2 as FQNEAQ (reference sequence). V lost 6 bases, J lost 1 base, and 6 bases lay in between. The CDR3 is 12 amino acids. The CDR3 DNA reads as TGTGCCAGCAGGAGACAGAACACTGAAGCTTTCTTT. It specifies CASRRQNTEAFF.

This clone was seen once. V usage is TRBV29-1 and J usage is TRBJ2-3; 11 bases line up with TRBD2. The CDR3 runs 14 residues. Germline CDR1 is SQVTM and CDR2 is ANQGSEA. After removal of 5 bases from V and 5 bases from J, the junction contained 6 bases not matched to a gene. The CDR3 here is CSVSSGGAVDTQYF. CDR3 sequence (DNA): TGCAGCGTTAGTAGCGGGGGGGCCGTAGATACGCAGTATTTT.

The chain has TRBV19 and TRBJ1-1; D gene uncertain. The CDR3 is 11 residues long. CDR1 is LNHDA, CDR2 SQIVND, per germline (reference sequence). The germline V and J ends were trimmed by 11 bases and 1 base, with 8 bases remaining between them. The CDR3 nucleotides are TGTGCCGTGAGGAAGAACACTGAAGCTTTCTTT. Translated, it gives CAVRKNTEAFF.

This clone was picked up a small number of times. The chain uses TRBV5-4 and TRBJ2-3; the D call may be TRBD1 or TRBD2 (5 bases each). In germline, CDR1 is SGHNT, CDR2 YYREEE (reference sequence). V was shortened by 4 bases and J by 2 bases, with 17 bases between the two germline ends. CDR3 size: 16 residues. CDR3 region: CASSQNPGTYTDTQYF. DNA for the CDR3: TGTGCCAGCAGCCAGAATCCCGGGACCTACACAGATACGCAGTATTTT.

V usage is TRBV30 and J usage is TRBJ2-3; 13 bases agree with TRBD2. Losses at the gene ends were 0 bases for V and 7 bases for J; bases not matched to a gene: 4. Germline assignment: CDR1 GTSNPN and CDR2 SVGIG (reference sequence). There are 15 residues in the CDR3. In DNA form, the CDR3 reads TGTGCCTGGAGTGTACTAGCGGGGGGGCTGAATACGCAGTATTTT. It encodes CAWSVLAGGLNTQYF.

The V gene is TRBV28, the J gene TRBJ2-7; D possibly corresponds to TRBD2 (6 bases). The ends were cut back, 6 bases at V and 6 bases at J, with 18 bases in the middle. This CDR3 comprises 14 residues. Germline CDR1 is MDHEN and CDR2 is SYDVKM. The CDR3 region is CASSESGTSGEQYF. The CDR3 DNA reads as TGTGCCAGCAGCGAATCCGGGACTTCTGGCGAGCAGTACTTC.

V is TRBV29-1 and J is TRBJ2-1, with 7 bases matching TRBD1. Germline V lookup: CDR1 SQVTM, CDR2 ANQGSEA. The trim removed 6 bases at V and 7 bases at J, leaving 12 bases unmatched. The CDR3 has 14 amino acids. The CDR3 here is CSVLIGTAGNEQFF. The CDR3 nucleotides are TGCAGCGTCCTCATCGGGACAGCTGGGAATGAGCAGTTCTTC.

The chain joins TRBV19 to TRBJ1-2, with D unclear. Trimming removed 5 bases from V and 8 bases from J, with 21 bases in between. In germline, CDR1 is LNHDA, CDR2 SQIVND (reference sequence). The CDR3 totals 15 residues. The CDR3: CASSWIRAGMGGYTF. As DNA, the CDR3 is TGTGCCAGTAGTTGGATCCGGGCTGGGATGGGCGGCTACACCTTC. Based on the CDR3 plus reference TRBV19 and TRBJ1-2, the full variable domain is DGGITQSPKYLFRKEGQNVTLSCEQNLNHDAMYWYRQDPGQGLRLIYYSQIVNDFQKGDIAEGYSVSREKKESFPLTVTSAQKNPTAFYLCASSWIRAGMGGYTFGSGTRLTVV.

This clone was seen repeatedly, ten times or more. The chain uses TRBV2 and TRBJ2-1; 8 nucleotides line up with TRBD1. The CDR3 is 15 amino acids. V shed 6 bases, J shed 3 bases, and the junction held 7 bases outside the gene matches. CDR1 SNHLY and CDR2 FYNNEI come from the germline V gene. The CDR3 DNA follows: TGTGCCAGCAGAGTTTCCGGGACAGGCTACAATGAGCAGTTCTTC. Translated: CASRVSGTGYNEQFF.

CDR3 protein: CASSRQVSTEAFF. The CDR3 DNA is TGTGCCAGCAGCCGACAGGTCTCTACTGAAGCTTTCTTT. The rearrangement uses TRBV7-2 and TRBJ1-1; TRBD1 might be the D (6 bases). The CDR3 has 13 amino acids. Germline V CDR1 and CDR2: SGHTA, FQGNSA. V lost 5 bases and J 5 bases, leaving 12 bases between the germline ends.

This clone was detected only once. The J gene is TRBJ2-3, the V gene TRBV7-9; possibly TRBD1 for D (5 bases). V was pared by 1 base and J by 11 bases, with 25 bases between. The CDR3 length is 17 residues. CDR1 and CDR2 (germline): SEHNR, FQNEAQ (reference sequence). The CDR3 nucleotides are TGTGCCAGCAGCTTAGTAGGGCGGCAGGGAAGTGGATTTGGGCAGTATTTT. It specifies CASSLVGRQGSGFGQYF. Full variable domain (outside the CDR3, taken from reference TRBV7-9 and TRBJ2-3): DTGVSQNPRHKITKRGQNVTFRCDPISEHNRLYWYRQTLGQGPEFLTYFQNEAQLEKSRLLSDRFSAERPKGSFSTLEIQRTEQGDSAMYLCASSLVGRQGSGFGQYFGPGTRLTVL.

The rearrangement joins TRBV2 to TRBJ1-6; 10 bases map to TRBD1. V lost 6 bases, J lost 10 bases, and 6 bases stayed unmatched. The CDR3 has 14 amino acids. Germline CDR1 SNHLY, CDR2 FYNNEI. This CDR3 reads CASSRQGARSPLHF. The CDR3 DNA reads as TGTGCCAGCAGCCGACAGGGGGCTAGATCACCCCTCCACTTT.

This clone has a handful of counts. V usage is TRBV19 and J usage is TRBJ1-1; 9 nucleotides align to TRBD1. Losses at the gene ends were 5 bases for V and 1 base for J; bases not matched to a gene: 2. The CDR3 totals 14 residues. Germline CDR1 is LNHDA and CDR2 is SQIVND (reference sequence). The CDR3 sequence is CASSAGQGNTEAFF. CDR3 sequence (DNA): TGTGCCAGTAGTGCGGGACAGGGGAACACTGAAGCTTTCTTT. Together with reference TRBV19 and TRBJ1-1, the CDR3 gives the full variable domain: DGGITQSPKYLFRKEGQNVTLSCEQNLNHDAMYWYRQDPGQGLRLIYYSQIVNDFQKGDIAEGYSVSREKKESFPLTVTSAQKNPTAFYLCASSAGQGNTEAFFGQGTRLTVV.

The chain is built from TRBV28 and TRBJ2-7; 9 nucleotides line up with TRBD2. Trimming took 6 bases from V and 0 from J; bases not matched to a gene: 6. CDR3 size: 15 residues. The germline V gene encodes CDR1 MDHEN and CDR2 SYDVKM. Written as DNA, the CDR3 is TGTGCCAGCAGAGGGGAGACTAGCGGCTCCTACGAGCAGTACTTC. Translated, it gives CASRGETSGSYEQYF.

The V call is TRBV25-1, the J call TRBJ1-4; no clear D. Germline CDR1 is MGHDK and CDR2 is SYGVNS. V was cut by 4 bases and J by 7 bases, with 16 bases left in between. The CDR3 contains 15 residues. The CDR3 sequence is CASSVEGGSGEKLFF. CDR3 coding DNA: TGTGCCAGCAGTGTCGAGGGTGGTTCGGGTGAAAAACTGTTTTTT. Using reference TRBV25-1 and TRBJ1-4 for the parts outside the CDR3, the full variable domain is EADIYQTPRYLVIGTGKKITLECSQTMGHDKMYWYQQDPGMELHLIHYSYGVNSTEKGDLSSESTVSRIRTEHFPLTLESARPSHTSQYLCASSVEGGSGEKLFFGSGTQLSVL.

This chain joins TRBV7-9 and TRBJ2-2; the match to TRBD2 covers 8 bases. The CDR3 length is 15 residues. Germline CDR1 SEHNR, CDR2 FQNEAQ (reference sequence). V was pared by 3 bases and J by 4 bases, with 4 bases of the junction left unmatched. CDR3 sequence reads: CASSFGTRGTGELFF. CDR3 nucleotide sequence: TGTGCCAGCAGCTTCGGGACTAGGGGCACCGGGGAGCTGTTTTTT.

V usage is TRBV4-3 and J usage is TRBJ1-6; D uncertain. The V end lost 0 bases, the J end lost 13 bases, and 10 bases lay between the germline ends. The CDR3 loop spans 13 amino acids. Per germline, CDR1 LGHNA and CDR2 YSLEER. CDR3 sequence (DNA): TGCGCCAGCAGCCAAGAAAAAGGGTTCCCCCTCCACTTT. It translates to CASSQEKGFPLHF.

This clone was observed many times. The gene calls are TRBV6-1 and TRBJ1-2; the D is unclear. With 0 bases removed from V and 4 bases from J, the gap between germline ends came to 18 bases. Looked up from germline, CDR1 is MNHNS and CDR2 is SASEGT. This CDR3 comprises 17 residues. This CDR3 reads CASSEAWAPPAGYGYTF. As DNA, the CDR3 is TGTGCCAGCAGTGAAGCGTGGGCTCCGCCGGCGGGCTATGGCTACACCTTC.

This clone occurred once. The chain carries TRBV6-6 and TRBJ1-1; no definite D call. The CDR3 contains 13 residues. Per germline, CDR1 MNHNY and CDR2 SVGAGI (reference sequence). Trimming removed 5 bases from V and 6 bases from J, with 13 bases in between. The CDR3 loop is CASSTDGQPEAFF. The CDR3 DNA is TGTGCCAGCAGTACCGACGGGCAGCCTGAAGCTTTCTTT.